Listed here are 9 T cell receptor beta chains from one sample, sequenced in a study of tumor-infiltrating lymphocytes in primary liver carcinoma. With a constant-region primer, TCR beta cDNA was made from 450 to 650 ng of total RNA. Researchers made the TCR beta libraries by running three nested multiplex PCR rounds with slightly modified ARM-PCR. The first two PCR rounds used TRBV1-TRBV30 primers with a Cbeta primer, nine to ten cycles each. Using its own MiXCR run on the multiplex PCR reads, TCRdb lists one record per CDR3 protein. The sample lists tens of thousands of distinct CDR3 sequences, roughly 69% occurring once. Each 20-30 mg portion of unsorted bulk tissue served as the source for co-extraction of RNA and DNA. The specimen sequenced was tumor-adjacent normal liver tissue. The receptors shown here come from a man aged 40-49 years with primary liver carcinoma and hepatitis B virus infection.

As for this clonotype: One end of the junction does not line up with germline, which may come from a read error. J is TRBJ2-1 and V is TRBV6-2 or TRBV6-3; D not resolved. Germline lookup yields CDR1 MNHEY and CDR2 SVGEGT. This CDR3 has 14 amino acids. Here the CDR3 reads CANSYLIVGNEQFF. The CDR3 nucleotides read TGTGCCAACAGTTACCTGATAGTTGGAAATGAGCAGTTCTTC.

This clonotype was counted between two and nine times. A much larger clone differs by one base, so this may be a read error. Since the CDR3 does not end with the conserved phenylalanine or tryptophan, this likely comes from a read error. The J gene is TRBJ2-7, the V gene TRBV29-1; D tentatively fits TRBD1 or TRBD2 (5 bases each). Germline V gene lookup returns CDR1 SQVTM and CDR2 ANQGSEA. The CDR3 runs 12 residues. The V gene lost 6 bases and the J gene lost 3 bases, with 12 bases spanning the gap. The CDR3: CSVSPGSYEQYL. DNA for the CDR3: TGCAGCGTGTCCCCAGGGAGCTACGAGCAGTACCTC.

This clonotype is a singleton in its sample. At one boundary the junction diverges from the germline segment, which might be a read error. The CDR3 DNA is TGTGCCAGCACTCCACTATCGGGAGACTACGGGCAGTACTTC. Translated: CASTPLSGDYGQYF. V and J are TRBV28 and TRBJ2-7; D may be TRBD2 (6 bases). The CDR3 consists of 14 residues. Germline V gene sequence: CDR1 MDHEN, CDR2 SYDVKM.

J is TRBJ1-2 and V is TRBV11-2, with no clear D. Per germline, CDR1 SGHAT and CDR2 FQNNGV. The CDR3 totals 15 residues. Deletions cut 7 bases from V and 10 bases from J, with 25 bases between. CDR3 loop: CASNFSELFLEDYTF. CDR3 nucleotide sequence: TGTGCCAGCAATTTTTCCGAGCTTTTTCTCGAGGACTACACCTTC.

Details on this clonotype: This is likely a read error, given that the CDR3 carries no conserved phenylalanine or tryptophan at its end. The chain recombines TRBV9 with TRBJ2-3; 11 bases map to TRBD2. CDR3 length: 16 amino acids. Germline CDR1 reads SGDLS; CDR2 reads YYNGEE. The CDR3 sequence is CASSVLAGGSTDSQYY. CDR3 sequence (DNA): TGTGCCAGCAGCGTCCTAGCGGGAGGAAGCACAGATTCGCAGTATTAT.

On this clonotype itself: A junction end diverges from the germline sequence, so it may reflect a read error. J is TRBJ2-7 and V is TRBV4-1; D remains ambiguous. CDR3 length: 16 amino acids. Germline values: CDR1 MGHRA, CDR2 YSYEKL. This chain's CDR3 is CASSQAKQASPCEQYF. CDR3 nucleotides: TGCGCCAGCAGTCAAGCGAAGCAGGCGAGCCCCTGCGAGCAGTACTTC.

Concerning this clonotype: A much larger clonotype is one base distant, so this may be a read error. The V and J genes are TRBV7-9 and TRBJ2-7; D gene ambiguous. This CDR3 region has 13 residues. CDR1 is SEHNR and CDR2 is FQNEAQ in the germline V gene (reference sequence). Trimming took 6 bases from V and 2 from J, leaving 11 bases between them. The CDR3 sequence: CASSSERTYEQYF. In DNA form, the CDR3 reads TGTGCCAGCAGTTCGGAGAGGACCTACGAGCAGTACTTC.

As for this clonotype: The germline gene is not matched at one end of the junction; a read error may be the cause. The chain employs TRBV4-3 and TRBJ2-7; D is perhaps TRBD1 or TRBD2 (6 bases each). This CDR3 comprises 15 residues. Germline V gene lookup returns CDR1 LGHNA and CDR2 YSLEER. This CDR3 reads CTSNQDKGGAYEQYF. The CDR3 nucleotides read TGCACCAGCAACCAAGACAAGGGGGGAGCCTACGAGCAGTACTTC.

In the case of this clonotype: Germline and junction disagree at one end, which may indicate a read error. The V gene is TRBV6-1, the J gene TRBJ2-6; D might be TRBD1 or TRBD2, each matching 5 bases. CDR1 and CDR2 (germline): MNHNS, SASEGT. There are 15 residues in the CDR3. This CDR3 is CASCGTADGAKVLTF. CDR3 bases: TGTGCCAGCTGTGGGACGGCCGATGGGGCCAAGGTCCTTACTTTC.